Listed below are T cell receptor beta chains from one sample, sequenced in a study of tumor-infiltrating lymphocytes in localized non-small cell lung cancer. TCRdb keeps only in-frame clones here, not all; method: immunoSEQ multiplex PCR. The table has under 15,000 clones, around 76% seen once. The specimen sequenced was lung tumor tissue. The receptor set was obtained from a human donor with non-small cell lung cancer. The CDR3 runs from the conserved cysteine through the conserved F or W. The D gene is left open where the match is weak. Clone size is stated in some rows and not others, as once, few, many or a class when expanded.

size: -
D: -
J: TRBJ1-1
V: TRBV7-8
DNA: TGTGCCAGCAGCTTAGCGCGGGGGGCAGAAATGAACACTGAAGCTTTCTTT
CDR3: CASSLARGAEMNTEAFF

size: -
D: TRBD2
J: TRBJ2-7
V: TRBV7-9
DNA: TGTGCCAGCACCACCCTCCCAACTACGGGAGGGGGCTACGAGCAGTACTTC
CDR3: CASTTLPTTGGGYEQYF

size: -
D: -
J: TRBJ1-1
V: TRBV30
DNA: TGTGCCTGGAGTAGGGAGACGAACACTGAAGCTTTCTTT
CDR3: CAWSRETNTEAFF

size: -
D: -
J: TRBJ2-5
V: TRBV10-2
DNA: TGCGCCAGCAGGAACCAGGGACCCTCCCAAGAGACCCAGTACTTC
CDR3: CASRNQGPSQETQYF

size: -
D: -
J: TRBJ2-2
V: TRBV28
DNA: TGTGCCAGCAGTTCCATCAGCGCGAACACCGGGGAGCTGTTTTTT
CDR3: CASSSISANTGELFF

size: -
D: -
J: TRBJ1-3
V: TRBV18
DNA: TGTGCCAGCTCACCATATGATCCCAGCTCTGGAAACACCATATATTTT
CDR3: CASSPYDPSSGNTIYF

size: -
D: -
J: TRBJ2-2
V: TRBV18
DNA: TGTGCCAGCTCACCACCCGCCAGGGGTAGAGGGGAGCTGTTTTTT
CDR3: CASSPPARGRGELFF

size: few
D: -
J: TRBJ2-7
V: TRBV18
DNA: TGTGCCAGCTCACCAGTACAAGGTGCCTACGAGCAGTACTTC
CDR3: CASSPVQGAYEQYF

size: -
D: -
J: TRBJ1-5
V: TRBV6-6
DNA: TGTGCCAGCAACCTGAGGAGCCAGCCCCAGCATTTT
CDR3: CASNLRSQPQHF

size: -
D: -
J: TRBJ1-1
V: TRBV6-5
DNA: TGTGCCAGTGGTAAGGGGCCTGAAGCTTTCTTT
CDR3: CASGKGPEAFF

size: -
D: -
J: TRBJ2-1
V: TRBV6-1
DNA: TGTGCCAGCAGTGAGATGACGGGGCTCGGGGCAAATGAGCAGTTCTTC
CDR3: CASSEMTGLGANEQFF

size: -
D: -
J: TRBJ1-1
V: TRBV28
DNA: TGTGCCAGCAGCTTAGACACGAACACTGAAGCTTTCTTT
CDR3: CASSLDTNTEAFF

size: -
D: TRBD1
J: TRBJ1-4
V: TRBV10-3
DNA: TGTGCCATCAGTGGTTCAGGGGGCGCTAATGAAAAACTGTTTTTT
CDR3: CAISGSGGANEKLFF

size: few
D: TRBD1
J: TRBJ2-7
V: TRBV28
DNA: TGTGCCAGCAGTTTCCGGGACAGACTCTACGAGCAGTACTTC
CDR3: CASSFRDRLYEQYF

size: -
D: -
J: TRBJ1-2
V: TRBV10-2
DNA: TGCGCCTCCAGTACGGGGGGCGGCTACACCTTC
CDR3: CASSTGGGYTF

size: -
D: -
J: TRBJ1-1
V: TRBV4-1
DNA: TGCGCCAGCTCGGGGGTCTCCACTGAAGCTTTCTTT
CDR3: CASSGVSTEAFF

size: -
D: TRBD2
J: TRBJ2-1
V: TRBV7-2
DNA: TGTGCCAGCAGCCCGACTAGCGGGAGTTACAATGAGCAGTTCTTC
CDR3: CASSPTSGSYNEQFF

size: -
D: TRBD1
J: TRBJ2-4
V: TRBV7-2
DNA: TGTGCCAGCAGCTCCCAAGGGACAGCAAATCAAAACATTCAGTACTTC
CDR3: CASSSQGTANQNIQYF

size: few
D: -
J: TRBJ1-1
V: TRBV4-1
DNA: TGCGCCAGCAGCCAAGAATACGGGGGGGGCTCGTTCGGGACGAACACTGAAGCTTTCTTT
CDR3: CASSQEYGGGSFGTNTEAFF

size: few
D: -
J: TRBJ2-7
V: TRBV11-2
DNA: TGTGCCAGCAGCTTAAGTTCTTCTGGAACCTACGAGCAGTACTTC
CDR3: CASSLSSSGTYEQYF

size: few
D: -
J: TRBJ2-1
V: TRBV7-2
DNA: TGTGCCAGCAGCTTGTGGGTAGCGGCAATCCCCAATGAGCAGTTCTTC
CDR3: CASSLWVAAIPNEQFF

size: -
D: -
J: TRBJ2-2
V: TRBV7-2
DNA: TGTGCCAGCAGGCTCGGGCTACAGAACACCGGGGAGCTGTTTTTT
CDR3: CASRLGLQNTGELFF

size: -
D: TRBD2
J: TRBJ2-7
V: TRBV2
DNA: TGTGCCAGCAGTGCGGAGCGGGGACCCTACGAGCAGTACTTC
CDR3: CASSAERGPYEQYF

size: -
D: -
J: TRBJ1-2
V: TRBV19
DNA: TGTGCCAGCCACATGGGGGGTCACTATGGCTACACCTTC
CDR3: CASHMGGHYGYTF

size: few
D: -
J: TRBJ1-5
V: TRBV2
DNA: TGTGCCAGCAGTGAAAATTGGGGATCTCAGCCCCAGCATTTT
CDR3: CASSENWGSQPQHF

size: -
D: -
J: TRBJ1-1
V: TRBV4-3
DNA: TGCGCCAGCAGCCCAGACCCCGTGGACACTGAAGCTTTCTTT
CDR3: CASSPDPVDTEAFF

size: -
D: TRBD1
J: TRBJ2-1
V: TRBV6-1
DNA: TGTGCCAGCAGTAAACCGGGACAGGGGGCCAATGAGCAGTTCTTC
CDR3: CASSKPGQGANEQFF

size: -
D: -
J: TRBJ1-5
V: TRBV19
DNA: TGTGCCAGTAGTATAGCCATGACGAGCAATCAGCCCCAGCATTTT
CDR3: CASSIAMTSNQPQHF

size: -
D: -
J: TRBJ2-6
V: TRBV5-1
DNA: TGCGCCAGCAGCTTGGACCTTTGGCAGGGGATCTCTGGGGCCAACGTCCTGACTTTC
CDR3: CASSLDLWQGISGANVLTF

size: -
D: -
J: TRBJ2-1
V: TRBV15
DNA: TGTGCCACCGGGGTTCCGACTAGTGGCGTCTTGCAGTTCTTC
CDR3: CATGVPTSGVLQFF

size: -
D: TRBD1
J: TRBJ2-6
V: TRBV19
DNA: TGTGCCAGCCTACTAAGACAGGGACCCTCTGGGGCCAACGTCCTGACTTTC
CDR3: CASLLRQGPSGANVLTF

size: -
D: -
J: TRBJ1-1
V: TRBV10-3
DNA: TGTGCCATCAGTGCAGATTTGACTGAAGCTTTCTTT
CDR3: CAISADLTEAFF

size: -
D: -
J: TRBJ2-7
V: TRBV7-2
DNA: TGTGCCAGCAGCTTTTTGGTCCCAAGGGGACCCTACGAGCAGTACTTC
CDR3: CASSFLVPRGPYEQYF

size: -
D: -
J: TRBJ1-2
V: TRBV9
DNA: TGTGCCAGCAGCGTAGGAGGGGTCTATGGCTACACCTTC
CDR3: CASSVGGVYGYTF

size: -
D: -
J: TRBJ1-6
V: TRBV5-1
DNA: TGCGCCAGCAGCTTGGCCGGTGGAGGGACAAATTCACCCCTCCACTTT
CDR3: CASSLAGGGTNSPLHF

size: -
D: -
J: TRBJ2-3
V: TRBV7-9
DNA: TGTGCCAGCAGTTCCACGACCACAGATACGCAGTATTTT
CDR3: CASSSTTTDTQYF

size: -
D: -
J: TRBJ2-1
V: TRBV27
DNA: TGTGCCAGCAGTCCGACCATCAATGAGCAGTTCTTC
CDR3: CASSPTINEQFF

size: -
D: -
J: TRBJ2-6
V: TRBV2
DNA: TGTGCCAGCTGGGGAGGGGGCGCGTCTGGGGCCAACGTCCTGACTTTC
CDR3: CASWGGGASGANVLTF

size: -
D: TRBD2
J: TRBJ2-2
V: TRBV7-2
DNA: TGTGCCAGCAGCTTAGCCCCTAGCGGGGGGATGAGTAAGACCGGGGAGCTGTTTTTT
CDR3: CASSLAPSGGMSKTGELFF

size: -
D: -
J: TRBJ2-2
V: TRBV6-1
DNA: TGTGCCAGCAGGGAGGGGAGTTATACCGGGGAGCTGTTTTTT
CDR3: CASREGSYTGELFF

size: medium-sized
D: -
J: TRBJ1-1
V: TRBV29-1
DNA: TGCAGCGTTGAAGATGCTGGGGCAGGGAACACTGAAGCTTTCTTT
CDR3: CSVEDAGAGNTEAFF

size: medium-sized
D: -
J: TRBJ1-5
V: TRBV2
DNA: TGTGCCAGCAGTGAAAACGCAGGGAGTCAGCCCCAGCATTTT
CDR3: CASSENAGSQPQHF

size: few
D: TRBD2
J: TRBJ2-3
V: TRBV5-6
DNA: TGTGCCAGCAGCCTCTGGGGCGGGAGCCTCGCAGATACGCAGTATTTT
CDR3: CASSLWGGSLADTQYF

size: -
D: -
J: TRBJ2-2
V: TRBV2
DNA: TGTGCCAGCTTTGGGAGTAGAGGCACCGGGGAGCTGTTTTTT
CDR3: CASFGSRGTGELFF

size: -
D: TRBD2
J: TRBJ2-2
V: TRBV6-1
DNA: TGTGCCAGCAGGACGACTAGCGGGGGGATCGGGGAGCTGTTTTTT
CDR3: CASRTTSGGIGELFF

size: -
D: -
J: TRBJ1-3
V: TRBV7-9
DNA: TGTGCCAGCAGCCCCGGGGACACCATATATTTT
CDR3: CASSPGDTIYF

size: few
D: -
J: TRBJ2-1
V: TRBV19
DNA: TGTGCCAGTACCTTGGGACACCTTGGGGATGAGCAGTTCTTC
CDR3: CASTLGHLGDEQFF

size: -
D: -
J: TRBJ2-3
V: TRBV5-1
DNA: TGCGCCAGCAGCTTGATTCCCACTAGCACAGATACGCAGTATTTT
CDR3: CASSLIPTSTDTQYF

size: -
D: -
J: TRBJ1-2
V: TRBV6-5
DNA: TGTGCCAGCAGTTACCAGGGTTATACGGCCTATGGCTACACCTTC
CDR3: CASSYQGYTAYGYTF

size: -
D: TRBD1
J: TRBJ1-5
V: TRBV28
DNA: TGTGCCAGCAGGACTTACAGGGGACGCTATAGCAATCAGCCCCAGCATTTT
CDR3: CASRTYRGRYSNQPQHF

size: -
D: -
J: TRBJ1-2
V: TRBV28
DNA: TGTGCCAGCAGTTTATCGGACAACAACTATGGCTACACCTTC
CDR3: CASSLSDNNYGYTF

size: once
D: TRBD1
J: TRBJ1-2
V: TRBV30
DNA: TGTGCCTGGAGGAGGACAGGACGCCTCTATGGCTACACCTTC
CDR3: CAWRRTGRLYGYTF

size: -
D: -
J: TRBJ2-2
V: TRBV5-1
DNA: TGCGCCAGCAGCTTGACAGCCACGAACACCGGGGAGCTGTTTTTT
CDR3: CASSLTATNTGELFF

size: -
D: TRBD1
J: TRBJ1-3
V: TRBV5-1
DNA: TGCGCCAGCAGCTCCGGGACAGCTAATGGAAACACCATATATTTT
CDR3: CASSSGTANGNTIYF

size: -
D: -
J: TRBJ1-2
V: TRBV2
DNA: TGTGCCAGCAGTAGGACAGACAACTATGGCTACACCTTC
CDR3: CASSRTDNYGYTF

size: -
D: -
J: TRBJ1-1
V: TRBV7-6
DNA: TGTGCCAGCAGCTTAGCGGCCAGACACACTGAAGCTTTCTTT
CDR3: CASSLAARHTEAFF

size: -
D: TRBD1
J: TRBJ1-1
V: TRBV5-1
DNA: TGCGCCAGCAGAACAGGGGTTTCGGAGGCTGAAGCTTTCTTT
CDR3: CASRTGVSEAEAFF

size: -
D: -
J: TRBJ2-3
V: TRBV11-2
DNA: TGTGCCAGCAGCGAGAGTCAAAATACGCAGTATTTT
CDR3: CASSESQNTQYF

size: once
D: -
J: TRBJ2-2
V: TRBV10-3
DNA: TGTGCCATCAGCCTGGACTTTCTCACCGGGGAGCTGTTTTTT
CDR3: CAISLDFLTGELFF